The 9 T cell receptor beta chains presented below share a single source sample, sequenced in a study of regulatory T cells in long-lasting Graves disease. Libraries of TCR beta came from iRepertoire HTBI primers plus Arm-PCR of CDR3 regions. TCRdb recomputed calls from the multiplex PCR reads with MiXCR, one row per CDR3 protein. Among almost 450,000 distinct CDR3 sequences listed, roughly 15% were seen once. Specified time point: newly diagnosed GD, antithyroid drugs for less than 3 months. TCR sequences were obtained from RNA taken from PBMCs. These sequences were also reported in another study, on T cells in Graves' hyperthyroidism and ophthalmopathy.

Sequencing used peripheral blood mononuclear cells (PBMCs), obtained at new diagnosis, from a patient treated with antithyroid drugs. These receptors were taken from a woman aged 25-40 years with Graves disease.

The chain links TRBV27 to TRBJ2-2, with D tentatively TRBD2 (5 bases). The CDR3 runs 14 residues. With 4 bases removed from V and 4 bases from J, the gap between germline ends came to 10 bases. CDR1 MNHEY and CDR2 SMNVEV come from the germline V gene (reference sequence). The CDR3 nucleotides are TGTGCCAGCAGTTGGGAGTGGGGCACCGGGGAGCTGTTTTTT. It codes for CASSWEWGTGELFF.

This clonotype was found a few times. This chain connects TRBV6-8 to TRBJ1-5; 8 nucleotides match TRBD1. The CDR3 totals 15 residues. Germline V gene data show CDR1 as MNHGY and CDR2 as SAAAGT. V shed 6 bases and J 5 bases; nucleotides not matched to a gene: 9. CDR3 sequence (DNA): TGTGCCAGCAGCCCTTGGGGACAGGCCGATCAGCCCCAGCATTTT. Translating it yields CASSPWGQADQPQHF.

This clonotype has a count of ten or more. The chain carries TRBV20-1 and TRBJ2-3, with TRBD1 matching over 7 bases. The DNA end favors TRBJ2-7, so the J call may be wrong. The CDR3 is 14 residues long. CDR1 DFQATT and CDR2 SNEGSKA come from the germline V gene (reference sequence). The CDR3 is CSASNRGLSYEQYF. DNA of the CDR3: TGCAGTGCCAGTAACAGGGGTCTCTCCTACGAGCAGTACTTC.

In its sample, this clonotype was seen many times. The rearrangement uses TRBV27 and TRBJ1-5; D is perhaps TRBD1 (5 bases). Trimming took off 0 bases at V and 2 bases at J, with 8 bases between the two ends. The CDR3 sequence is 15 residues long. CDR1 is MNHEY, CDR2 SMNVEV, per germline (reference sequence). The CDR3 loop reads CASSLSGVRNQPQHF. The CDR3 DNA sequence: TGTGCCAGCAGTTTATCAGGGGTTCGCAATCAGCCCCAGCATTTT.

This clonotype was counted many times. The rearrangement joins TRBV3-1 to TRBJ2-3; 12 positions match TRBD2. Germline V gene lookup returns CDR1 LGHDT and CDR2 YNNKEL (reference sequence). This CDR3 spans 14 amino acids. V dropped 9 bases and J dropped 1; count of bases not matched to a gene: 2. CDR3 coding DNA: TGTGCCAGTCGGACTAGCGGGGGCACAGATACGCAGTATTTT. Translation gives CASRTSGGTDTQYF.

This clonotype was detected a few times. J is TRBJ2-1 and V is TRBV27, with D unclear. CDR3 size: 15 residues. Germline CDR1 and CDR2: MNHEY and SMNVEV (reference sequence). Trimming took 5 bases from V and 0 from J, leaving 11 bases between them. Written as DNA, the CDR3 is TGTGCCAGCAGTACGAAGCTGAGCTCCTACAATGAGCAGTTCTTC. Protein product: CASSTKLSSYNEQFF.

This clonotype was seen many times. In nucleotides, the CDR3 is TGCAGTGCTAGAGTAATATCGGGGGAGACCCAGTACTTC. Translated, it gives CSARVISGETQYF. This chain connects TRBV20-1 to TRBJ2-5, with TRBD2 as a possible D gene (5 bases). The V gene's germline CDR1 is DFQATT and CDR2 SNEGSKA (reference sequence). This CDR3 has 13 residues. V dropped 1 base and J dropped 5 bases, with 11 bases sitting between them.

This sequence joins TRBV6-2 or TRBV6-3 and TRBJ1-2, with D possibly TRBD1 on 5 matching bases. The CDR3 spans 13 residues. Germline V lookup: CDR1 MNHEY, CDR2 SVGEGT. V was cut by 10 bases and J by 4 bases, with 16 bases left in between. CDR3 coding DNA: TGTGCCATTCACAGCAAGGGGCTCTATGGCTACACCTTC. Its protein product is CAIHSKGLYGYTF.

This clonotype was detected only a few times. CDR3: CAWSYWRTSGIRDTEAFF. CDR3 nucleotides: TGTGCCTGGAGTTACTGGAGGACATCTGGAATAAGGGACACTGAAGCTTTCTTT. The chain joins TRBV30 to TRBJ1-1, with a tentative D call TRBD1 (5 bases). Trimming left V 2 bases short and J 3 bases short, with 25 bases between. Germline CDR1 reads GTSNPN; CDR2 reads SVGIG (reference sequence). The CDR3 spans 18 residues.